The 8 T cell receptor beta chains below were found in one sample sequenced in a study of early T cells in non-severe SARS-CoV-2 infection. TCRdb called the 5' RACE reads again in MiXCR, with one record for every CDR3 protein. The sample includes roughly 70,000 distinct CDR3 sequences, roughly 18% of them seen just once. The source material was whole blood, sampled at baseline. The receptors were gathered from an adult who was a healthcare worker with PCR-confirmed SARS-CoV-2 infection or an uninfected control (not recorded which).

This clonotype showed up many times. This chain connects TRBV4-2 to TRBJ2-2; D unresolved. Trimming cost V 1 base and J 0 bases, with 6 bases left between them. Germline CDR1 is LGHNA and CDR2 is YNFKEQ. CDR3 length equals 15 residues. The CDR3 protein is CASSQGRTNTGELFF. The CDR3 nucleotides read TGTGCCAGCAGCCAAGGGCGGACGAACACCGGGGAGCTGTTTTTT.

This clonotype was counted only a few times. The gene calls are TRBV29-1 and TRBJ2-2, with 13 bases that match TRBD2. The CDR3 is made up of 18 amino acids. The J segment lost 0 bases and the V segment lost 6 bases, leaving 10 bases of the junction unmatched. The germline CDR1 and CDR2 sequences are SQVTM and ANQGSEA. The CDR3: CSVQLGTSGVSNTGELFF. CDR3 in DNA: TGCAGCGTCCAGTTGGGGACTAGCGGGGTCTCGAACACCGGGGAGCTGTTTTTT.

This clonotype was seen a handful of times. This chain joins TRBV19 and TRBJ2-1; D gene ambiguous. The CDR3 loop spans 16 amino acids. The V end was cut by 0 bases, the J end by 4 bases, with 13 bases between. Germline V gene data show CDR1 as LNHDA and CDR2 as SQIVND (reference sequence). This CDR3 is CASSIDLETLYNEQFF. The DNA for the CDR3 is TGTGCCAGTAGTATAGATCTCGAGACATTATACAATGAGCAGTTCTTC.

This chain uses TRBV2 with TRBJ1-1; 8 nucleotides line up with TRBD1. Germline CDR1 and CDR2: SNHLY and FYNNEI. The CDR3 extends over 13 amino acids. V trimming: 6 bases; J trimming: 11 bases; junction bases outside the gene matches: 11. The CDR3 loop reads CASRQGGQEEAFF. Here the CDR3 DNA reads TGTGCCAGCAGGCAAGGGGGACAGGAGGAGGCTTTCTTT.

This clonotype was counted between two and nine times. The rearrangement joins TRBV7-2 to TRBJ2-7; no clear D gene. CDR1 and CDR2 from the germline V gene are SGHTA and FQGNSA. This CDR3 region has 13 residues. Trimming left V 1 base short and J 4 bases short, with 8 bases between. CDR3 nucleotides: TGTGCCAGCAGCTTAGAATACCGTTACGAGCAGTACTTC. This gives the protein CASSLEYRYEQYF.

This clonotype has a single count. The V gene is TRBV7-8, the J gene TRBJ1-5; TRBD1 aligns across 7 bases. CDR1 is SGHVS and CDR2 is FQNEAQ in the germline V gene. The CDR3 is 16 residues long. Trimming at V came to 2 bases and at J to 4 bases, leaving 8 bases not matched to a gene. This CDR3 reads CASSLFPAGGNQPQHF. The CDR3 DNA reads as TGTGCCAGCAGCTTATTCCCGGCAGGGGGAAATCAGCCCCAGCATTTT.

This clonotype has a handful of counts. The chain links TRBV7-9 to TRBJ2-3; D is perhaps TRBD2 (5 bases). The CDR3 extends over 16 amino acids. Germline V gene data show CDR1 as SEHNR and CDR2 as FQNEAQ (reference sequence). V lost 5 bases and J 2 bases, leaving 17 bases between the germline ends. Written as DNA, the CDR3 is TGTGCCAGCAGCCCCCATTTAGAGGGAACCACAGATACGCAGTATTTT. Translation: CASSPHLEGTTDTQYF.

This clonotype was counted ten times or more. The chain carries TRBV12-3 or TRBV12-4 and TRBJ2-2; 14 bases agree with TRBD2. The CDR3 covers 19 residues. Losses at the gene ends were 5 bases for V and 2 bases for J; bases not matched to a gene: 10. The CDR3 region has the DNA TGTGCCAGCAGTCCATACACCGGGACTAGCGGGAGAAACACCGGGGAGCTGTTTTTT. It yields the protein CASSPYTGTSGRNTGELFF.